Sequencing of this T cell receptor beta chain was carried out in a study of Graves' ophthalmopathy and Graves' hyperthyroidism (dated by TCRdb to the late 2010s). Study-level background: Peripheral blood was collected at initial diagnosis, before any treatment. To explore V-J signatures that separate ophthalmopathy from hyperthyroidism, a discovery set of about 96 patients was enrolled, consisting of under 50 with ophthalmopathy and around 57 with stable hyperthyroidism. T-cell repertoires of thyroid tissue and blood were compared in over five hyperthyroidism patients. The roughly 94 discovery patients were randomly divided into training and test sets at a 7:3 ratio. In total, under 150 blood samples were TCR-sequenced: around 42 ophthalmopathy, roughly 77 hyperthyroidism and roughly 17 hyperthyroidism-to-ophthalmopathy patients. Once sampling was done, hyperthyroidism patients were given methimazole at a starting dose of 30 mg daily, while ophthalmopathy patients were given high-dose intravenous methylprednisolone. The study used TCR beta repertoire signatures to distinguish Graves' ophthalmopathy from Graves' hyperthyroidism and to predict progression to ophthalmopathy. The independent validation cohort included about 19 hyperthyroidism patients plus 17 patients who later progressed from hyperthyroidism to ophthalmopathy. Results the study describes overall, beyond this receptor: In cross-validation, the 13-signature model distinguished ophthalmopathy from stable hyperthyroidism with around 90% sensitivity and about 81% specificity, while in the test set the corresponding values were about 80% and 75%. No statistical method was used to predetermine the sample size, and group allocation was not hidden from the investigators. Most expanded thyroid clonotypes with frequency above 0.001 were also detected in blood, suggesting blood repertoires may reflect the thyroid immune response. In validation, the model predicted ophthalmopathy progression with more than 55% sensitivity and 72.22% specificity; more than ten predicted patients were CT-confirmed with GO in a median of approximately six months.

Per the germline V gene, KGHSH is the CDR1 and LQKENI is the CDR2. The CDR3 sequence holds 17 residues, the cysteine and phenylalanine included. Only the CDR3 part of the read is kept: 51 bases, read in frame from the first base. V is pared back by 4 bases and J by 0 bases, with 18 bases lying between the germline termini. Patients with ophthalmopathy had moderately to severely active disease, with a Clinical Activity Score of 3 or more, a NOSPECS grade of 4 or more, and a disease duration of less than 3 months. Patients with other autoimmune diseases, uncontrolled infections, pregnancy or lactation were excluded. Clinical symptoms, serum thyroxine, TRAb, thyroid ultrasound and orbital computed tomography were used for diagnosis. PBMCs were isolated from 10 ml of fresh peripheral blood by Ficoll-Paque density gradient centrifugation. Total RNA was extracted with Trizol reagent and quality-checked on an Agilent 2100 Bioanalyzer.

In regard to this clonotype: No cognate antigen has been identified for it. Base qualities are not provided; no much larger clone lies one nucleotide away.

For repertoire sequencing, the TCR beta CDR3 regions were amplified from RNA transcripts. A first-round RT-PCR used HTBI primers with the Qiagen OneStep RT-PCR kit, followed by a second-round multiplex PCR, size selection and purification. The libraries underwent paired-end sequencing with 100 bp reads on an Illumina HiSeq2000. The paper's data handling went like this. SOAPnuke was used to process the reads, throwing out any read that had adapters, had uncalled bases, had a mean Phred below 15, or lacked an exact constant-primer or identifier match. High-quality paired reads were merged with COPE v1.2.5. Each unique nucleotide sequence was defined as a clonotype, and clonotypes were aligned to IMGT TRB V, D and J references with MiTCR v1.1. Only V-J combinations with frequency above 0.0001 were analysed, covering about 99% of repertoires. For each V-J combination, a TCR clonal expansion and chaos score was defined as F50 clonal expansion divided by the chaos observed in the TCRdist matrix. Welch's t-statistics and random forest were used to reduce features to about a dozen V-J combinations, which were fed into a naive Bayes classifier. Thyroid-blood repertoire similarity was quantified with the Morisita-Horn index. TCRdb trimmed public reads at Q25 via fastp, called clones via MiXCR and kept in-frame beta chains. When rows share a CDR3 protein, they turn into one entry using the most common DNA and genes. What appears here as the V and J calls and clone size reflects TCRdb's work, not the paper's. In all, the sample holds roughly 230,000 distinct CDR3 sequences, and about a fifth of those were seen once. The top ten hold about 40% of the sample.

The V and J genes are TRBV18 and TRBJ1-1; no D gene can be assigned with confidence. This TCR came from a woman between 50 and 59 years old with Graves' ophthalmopathy. Donor details come from another sample of the same person, matched by shared clones. Input material: peripheral blood. The base sequence is TGTGCCAGCTCACGGACGTCGACCGGGGTAATGAACACTGAAGCTTTCTTT. Its amino acids are CASSRTSTGVMNTEAFF.